The sample holds a few counts of the clone carrying this T cell receptor beta chain. The record originates from a study of T cells in Graves' hyperthyroidism and ophthalmopathy. TCR beta CDR3 regions were amplified from RNA transcripts. The HTBI set primed first-round TCR CDR3 RT-PCR. TCRdb fed the multiplex PCR reads into MiXCR, producing one record per CDR3 protein. This sample has approximately 400,000 distinct CDR3 sequences, with 14% to 15% found just once. CDR3 size: 14 residues. V shed 2 bases and J 15 bases; nucleotides not matched to a gene: 5. Germline lookup yields CDR1 LGHDT and CDR2 YNNKEL (reference sequence).

V usage is TRBV3-1 and J usage is TRBJ2-2, with TRBD2 matching 14 bases. The sample consisted of blood. This TCR was sampled from a woman aged 30 to 39 with Graves' hyperthyroidism. CDR3 in amino acids: CASSQSTSGRVVFF. The DNA for the CDR3 is TGTGCCAGCAGCCAATCGACTAGCGGGAGGGTGGTGTTTTTT. Full variable domain (missing parts from reference TRBV3-1 and TRBJ2-2): DTAVSQTPKYLVTQMGNDKSIKCEQNLGHDTMYWYKQDSKKFLKIMFSYNNKELIINETVPNRFSPKSPDKAHLNLHINSLELGDSAVYFCASSQSTSGRVVFFGEGSRLTVL.